This T cell receptor (beta chain) was sequenced during a study of blood T cells in healthy people across ages. In the study overall: About one barcoded beta molecule per two T cells was the capture yield of template switching.

General study points: Total diversity from one million sequenced T cells was likely underestimated. Comparison with aged donors showed that long-lived donors had more naive CD4+ cells and higher diversity.

This clonotype was seen a few times. Its antigen is as yet unknown. A second PCR, run for about 6 to 11 cycles, used a sample-barcoded 5' primer plus a J-beta primer mix. TCRdb independently ran MiXCR on the 5' RACE reads; one entry per CDR3 protein. This table holds 700,000 to 950,000 distinct CDR3 sequences, roughly 41% found once. All donors came from Russia, were Caucasian and healthy, and spanned ages about 6 to 100. Source material: blood. This TCR came from a woman aged 55-70 years in good health.

The CDR3 sequence: CASSSGLKSYEQYF. DNA for the CDR3: TGTGCCAGCAGCTCCGGACTCAAATCCTACGAGCAGTACTTC. The chain has TRBV7-9 and TRBJ2-7; a weak D match, TRBD2 (5 bases). V was pared by 4 bases and J by 1 base, with 11 bases between. Germline values: CDR1 SEHNR, CDR2 FQNEAQ (reference sequence). This CDR3 has 14 residues. Based on the CDR3 plus reference TRBV7-9 and TRBJ2-7, the full variable domain is DTGVSQNPRHKITKRGQNVTFRCDPISEHNRLYWYRQTLGQGPEFLTYFQNEAQLEKSRLLSDRFSAERPKGSFSTLEIQRTEQGDSAMYLCASSSGLKSYEQYFGPGTRLTVT.